The entry that follows covers one T cell receptor (beta chain) sequence. Germline CDR1 MNHEY, CDR2 SMNVEV (reference sequence). CDR3 length: 14 residues. Unmatched junction bases numbered 4, after V lost 2 bases and J lost 4 bases. The data were obtained in a study of blood T cell repertoires in COVID-19. Study details: Donors in the United States, Italy and Spain gave samples during acute or convalescent COVID-19. Sources were T cells, B-cell-depleted T cells, or PBMCs; the material itself was cDNA or gDNA.

In the original workflow: Estimation of nucleated cell counts relied on the amplification of reference gene primers. Repertoires were generated with immunoSEQ multiplex PCR, while TCRdb's copy carries only in-frame clones and drops some. V and J calls and clone size follow that table, whereas D and trimming were derived from the DNA. This table has 120,000 or so clones, under 80% appearing once. Material: peripheral blood. The clonotype comes from a man aged 45 to 65 with acute or convalescent COVID-19. The rearrangement uses TRBV27 and TRBJ2-5; the match to TRBD1 covers 7 bases. DNA for the CDR3: TGTGCCAGCAGTTTACAGGGGGTGGGAGAGACCCAGTACTTC. It encodes CASSLQGVGETQYF.